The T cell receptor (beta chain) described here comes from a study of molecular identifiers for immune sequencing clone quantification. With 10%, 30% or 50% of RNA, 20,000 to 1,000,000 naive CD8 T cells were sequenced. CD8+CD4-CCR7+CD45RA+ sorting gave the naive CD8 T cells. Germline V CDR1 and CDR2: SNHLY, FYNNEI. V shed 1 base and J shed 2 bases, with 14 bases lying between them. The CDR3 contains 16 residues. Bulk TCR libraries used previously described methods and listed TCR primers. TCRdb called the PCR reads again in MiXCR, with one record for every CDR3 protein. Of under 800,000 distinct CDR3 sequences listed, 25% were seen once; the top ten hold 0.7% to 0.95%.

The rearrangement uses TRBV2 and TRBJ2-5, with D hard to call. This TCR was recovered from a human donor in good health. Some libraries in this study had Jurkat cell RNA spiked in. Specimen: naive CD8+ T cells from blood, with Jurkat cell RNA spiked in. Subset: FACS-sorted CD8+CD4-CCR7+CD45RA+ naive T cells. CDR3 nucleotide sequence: TGTGCCAGCAGTGAAGGTGTAGACTTAGAACAAGAGACCCAGTACTTC. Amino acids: CASSEGVDLEQETQYF.